A selection of T cell receptor beta chains follows, all from one sample in a study of shared clonotypes between healthy human individuals. Sequencing was performed with immunoSEQ multiplex PCR; in TCRdb, only in-frame clones are kept and a portion is missing. Altogether some 800,000 clones are present, nearly 95% being singletons, with the ten largest covering more than 20%. The specimen was naive CD8+ T cells sorted from blood. These receptors were taken from a man aged 25 to 45 in good health. Each CDR3 is given with its conserved first and last residue. A D gene is named only where the DNA matches it firmly. Rows may omit the clone size; those that give it use once, few, many or a size class.

clone size: -; J gene: TRBJ2-7; D gene: -; V gene: TRBV29-1; CDR3 protein: CSVEARGKTYEQYF; CDR3 DNA: TGCAGCGTTGAGGCTCGAGGGAAAACCTACGAGCAGTACTTC
clone size: -; J gene: TRBJ2-3; D gene: TRBD2; V gene: TRBV6-5; CDR3 protein: CASSSLAGGRDTQYF; CDR3 DNA: TGTGCCAGCAGCTCCTTAGCGGGAGGGAGGGATACGCAGTATTTT
clone size: -; J gene: TRBJ1-1; D gene: -; V gene: TRBV5-6; CDR3 protein: CASSGWGEGRTEAFF; CDR3 DNA: TGTGCCAGCAGCGGGTGGGGGGAAGGAAGGACTGAAGCTTTCTTT
clone size: -; J gene: TRBJ1-5; D gene: -; V gene: TRBV10-3; CDR3 protein: CAIGSEGGNQPQHF; CDR3 DNA: TGTGCCATCGGGTCCGAGGGGGGCAATCAGCCCCAGCATTTT
clone size: -; J gene: TRBJ2-3; D gene: -; V gene: TRBV29-1; CDR3 protein: CSVEDRGWVSSTDTQYF; CDR3 DNA: TGCAGCGTTGAAGATCGGGGGTGGGTATCTAGCACAGATACGCAGTATTTT
clone size: -; J gene: TRBJ1-5; D gene: -; V gene: TRBV7-8; CDR3 protein: CASSSQPRSQPQHF; CDR3 DNA: TGTGCCAGCAGCTCACAACCAAGGAGTCAGCCCCAGCATTTT
clone size: -; J gene: TRBJ2-7; D gene: -; V gene: TRBV29-1; CDR3 protein: CSVVTGESLYEQYF; CDR3 DNA: TGCAGCGTCGTGACAGGTGAATCCCTCTACGAGCAGTACTTC
clone size: -; J gene: TRBJ2-1; D gene: TRBD2; V gene: TRBV29-1; CDR3 protein: CSATSLLNEQFF; CDR3 DNA: TGCAGCGCGACTAGCCTACTCAATGAGCAGTTCTTC
clone size: once; J gene: TRBJ2-7; D gene: TRBD2; V gene: TRBV11-2; CDR3 protein: CASSFGRDYSYEQYF; CDR3 DNA: TGTGCCAGCAGCTTCGGCCGGGACTACTCCTACGAGCAGTACTTC
clone size: -; J gene: TRBJ2-1; D gene: -; V gene: TRBV27; CDR3 protein: CASSLSMVGGSVYNEQFF; CDR3 DNA: TGTGCCAGCAGTTTATCGATGGTGGGTGGGAGTGTCTACAATGAGCAGTTCTTC
clone size: -; J gene: TRBJ2-7; D gene: TRBD2; V gene: TRBV14; CDR3 protein: CASRLTGTRGEQYF; CDR3 DNA: TGTGCCAGCAGACTGACCGGGACTAGGGGCGAGCAGTACTTC
clone size: -; J gene: TRBJ2-1; D gene: -; V gene: TRBV7-9; CDR3 protein: CASSFPLSNEQFF; CDR3 DNA: TGTGCCAGCAGCTTCCCTTTAAGTAATGAGCAGTTCTTC
clone size: -; J gene: TRBJ2-7; D gene: -; V gene: TRBV5-4; CDR3 protein: CASSLDPGEDEQYF; CDR3 DNA: TGTGCCAGCAGCTTGGATCCAGGGGAGGACGAGCAGTACTTC
clone size: -; J gene: TRBJ2-1; D gene: -; V gene: TRBV9; CDR3 protein: CASSVSGNEQFF; CDR3 DNA: TGTGCCAGCAGCGTGAGTGGAAATGAGCAGTTCTTC
clone size: -; J gene: TRBJ2-6; D gene: -; V gene: TRBV7-2; CDR3 protein: CASSLGRTGANVLTF; CDR3 DNA: TGTGCCAGCAGCTTAGGTAGGACCGGGGCCAACGTCCTGACTTTC
clone size: -; J gene: TRBJ2-7; D gene: -; V gene: TRBV6-1; CDR3 protein: CASSEKRGSSYEQYF; CDR3 DNA: TGTGCCAGCAGTGAAAAAAGGGGGAGCTCCTACGAGCAGTACTTC
clone size: -; J gene: TRBJ1-5; D gene: -; V gene: TRBV27; CDR3 protein: CASSRAGRTGPGNQPQHF; CDR3 DNA: TGTGCCAGCAGCCGTGCAGGGAGAACGGGGCCTGGCAATCAGCCCCAGCATTTT
clone size: -; J gene: TRBJ1-5; D gene: -; V gene: TRBV27; CDR3 protein: CASSLFGSGYGDQPQHF; CDR3 DNA: TGTGCCAGCAGTTTATTCGGATCGGGGTATGGGGATCAGCCCCAGCATTTT
clone size: -; J gene: TRBJ2-3; D gene: -; V gene: TRBV21-1; CDR3 protein: CASSKDLAGRGTDTQYF; CDR3 DNA: TGTGCCAGCAGCAAAGACTTAGCGGGGAGAGGGACAGATACGCAGTATTTT
clone size: -; J gene: TRBJ2-1; D gene: -; V gene: TRBV7-9; CDR3 protein: CASSLDPGAEQFF; CDR3 DNA: TGTGCCAGCAGCTTAGACCCGGGTGCAGAGCAGTTCTTC
clone size: -; J gene: TRBJ2-7; D gene: TRBD2; V gene: TRBV7-8; CDR3 protein: CASSFLGTSGSLYEQYF; CDR3 DNA: TGTGCCAGCAGCTTTTTAGGGACTAGCGGGAGTTTGTACGAGCAGTACTTC
clone size: -; J gene: TRBJ2-1; D gene: -; V gene: TRBV5-1; CDR3 protein: CASSLVGRGGNEQFF; CDR3 DNA: TGCGCCAGCAGCTTGGTAGGCAGAGGGGGAAATGAGCAGTTCTTC
clone size: -; J gene: TRBJ2-7; D gene: TRBD1; V gene: TRBV11-1; CDR3 protein: CASSLWDSYEQYF; CDR3 DNA: TGTGCCAGCAGCTTATGGGACAGCTACGAGCAGTACTTC
clone size: -; J gene: TRBJ2-5; D gene: -; V gene: TRBV7-7; CDR3 protein: CASSSTGQETQYF; CDR3 DNA: TGTGCTAGCAGCTCGACAGGCCAAGAGACCCAGTACTTC
clone size: -; J gene: TRBJ1-2; D gene: TRBD1; V gene: TRBV7-2; CDR3 protein: CASRGQGITHTF; CDR3 DNA: TGTGCCAGCAGGGGACAGGGCATTACGCACACCTTC
clone size: few; J gene: TRBJ1-2; D gene: -; V gene: TRBV5-4; CDR3 protein: CASSFGGAIGHTF; CDR3 DNA: TGTGCCAGCAGCTTTGGTGGGGCGATAGGCCACACCTTC
clone size: -; J gene: TRBJ2-7; D gene: -; V gene: TRBV27; CDR3 protein: CASSFRDIGYEQYF; CDR3 DNA: TGTGCCAGCAGTTTCCGGGACATTGGATACGAGCAGTACTTC
clone size: -; J gene: TRBJ2-3; D gene: -; V gene: TRBV15; CDR3 protein: CATRGRDTDTQYF; CDR3 DNA: TGTGCCACCAGGGGCAGAGACACAGATACGCAGTATTTT
clone size: -; J gene: TRBJ2-5; D gene: TRBD2; V gene: TRBV11-3; CDR3 protein: CASSARGDETQYF; CDR3 DNA: TGTGCCAGCAGCGCGCGGGGGGACGAGACCCAGTACTTC
clone size: -; J gene: TRBJ2-3; D gene: TRBD2; V gene: TRBV15; CDR3 protein: CATSRETSFSTDTQYF; CDR3 DNA: TGTGCCACCAGCAGAGAGACTAGCTTTAGCACAGATACGCAGTATTTT
clone size: -; J gene: TRBJ2-3; D gene: -; V gene: TRBV30; CDR3 protein: CAWSPGHTTDTQYF; CDR3 DNA: TGTGCCTGGAGCCCGGGACATACCACAGATACGCAGTATTTT
clone size: -; J gene: TRBJ1-1; D gene: TRBD1; V gene: TRBV27; CDR3 protein: CASWDRVKAFF; CDR3 DNA: TGTGCCAGCTGGGACAGGGTGAAAGCTTTCTTT
clone size: -; J gene: TRBJ2-3; D gene: -; V gene: TRBV27; CDR3 protein: CASLEGHTQYF; CDR3 DNA: TGTGCCAGCCTAGAGGGGCATACGCAGTATTTT
clone size: -; J gene: TRBJ2-7; D gene: -; V gene: TRBV29-1; CDR3 protein: CSGVLGGYEQYF; CDR3 DNA: TGCAGCGGGGTATTAGGGGGCTACGAGCAGTACTTC
clone size: -; J gene: TRBJ2-2; D gene: -; V gene: TRBV11-2; CDR3 protein: CASRHTGSGGELFF; CDR3 DNA: TGTGCCAGCCGACACACTGGAAGTGGCGGGGAGCTGTTTTTT
clone size: -; J gene: TRBJ1-3; D gene: -; V gene: TRBV15; CDR3 protein: CATSTSRGAGNTIYF; CDR3 DNA: TGTGCCACCAGCACTTCCAGGGGCGCAGGAAACACCATATATTTT
clone size: -; J gene: TRBJ2-1; D gene: -; V gene: TRBV18; CDR3 protein: CASSLPQGTSNEQFF; CDR3 DNA: TGTGCCAGCTCCTTACCCCAGGGTACAAGCAATGAGCAGTTCTTC
clone size: -; J gene: TRBJ2-7; D gene: TRBD2; V gene: TRBV7-9; CDR3 protein: CATGGRGTSGTYEQYF; CDR3 DNA: TGTGCCACTGGGGGTCGCGGGACTAGCGGGACCTACGAGCAGTACTTC
clone size: -; J gene: TRBJ2-7; D gene: TRBD1; V gene: TRBV5-4; CDR3 protein: CASSPRQGRYEQYF; CDR3 DNA: TGTGCCAGCAGCCCTAGACAGGGGCGGTACGAGCAGTACTTC
clone size: -; J gene: TRBJ2-1; D gene: -; V gene: TRBV19; CDR3 protein: CATTTRSSYNEQFF; CDR3 DNA: TGTGCCACTACTACTAGGAGCTCCTACAATGAGCAGTTCTTC
clone size: once; J gene: TRBJ2-5; D gene: TRBD2; V gene: TRBV7-3; CDR3 protein: CASSLERTSSQETQYF; CDR3 DNA: TGTGCCAGCAGCCTAGAGAGGACTAGCAGCCAAGAGACCCAGTACTTC
clone size: -; J gene: TRBJ1-1; D gene: TRBD1; V gene: TRBV5-1; CDR3 protein: CASSWGNRGLVNTEAFF; CDR3 DNA: TGCGCCAGCAGCTGGGGGAACAGGGGGCTGGTGAACACTGAAGCTTTCTTT
clone size: -; J gene: TRBJ2-6; D gene: -; V gene: TRBV5-5; CDR3 protein: CASSQPAANVLTF; CDR3 DNA: TGTGCCAGCAGCCAGCCTGCGGCCAACGTCCTGACTTTC
clone size: -; J gene: TRBJ2-7; D gene: -; V gene: TRBV4-1; CDR3 protein: CASSLGLSYEQYF; CDR3 DNA: TGCGCCAGCAGCCTAGGGCTATCCTACGAGCAGTACTTC
clone size: few; J gene: TRBJ2-1; D gene: -; V gene: TRBV19; CDR3 protein: CASGIWSHEQFF; CDR3 DNA: TGTGCCAGCGGGATATGGTCTCATGAGCAGTTCTTC
clone size: -; J gene: TRBJ2-5; D gene: TRBD1; V gene: TRBV18; CDR3 protein: CASSLDRLLQETQYF; CDR3 DNA: TGTGCCAGCTCATTGGACAGGTTGCTCCAAGAGACCCAGTACTTC
clone size: -; J gene: TRBJ2-7; D gene: -; V gene: TRBV14; CDR3 protein: CASSQDSGEQYF; CDR3 DNA: TGTGCCAGCAGCCAAGATTCCGGCGAGCAGTACTTC
clone size: -; J gene: TRBJ1-2; D gene: -; V gene: TRBV27; CDR3 protein: CASSSGVGYGYTF; CDR3 DNA: TGTGCCAGCAGTTCAGGGGTTGGCTATGGCTACACCTTC
clone size: -; J gene: TRBJ2-7; D gene: TRBD1; V gene: TRBV5-6; CDR3 protein: CASSTEGQGSPYEQYF; CDR3 DNA: TGTGCCAGCAGCACTGAGGGACAGGGGTCCCCCTACGAGCAGTACTTC
clone size: -; J gene: TRBJ2-3; D gene: -; V gene: TRBV12-2; CDR3 protein: CASRHYTDTQYF; CDR3 DNA: TGTGCAAGTCGTCATTACACAGATACGCAGTATTTT
clone size: -; J gene: TRBJ2-1; D gene: -; V gene: TRBV5-4; CDR3 protein: CASTQVGTKTQQWEQFF; CDR3 DNA: TGTGCCAGCACCCAGGTGGGGACCAAGACTCAACAATGGGAGCAGTTCTTC
clone size: once; J gene: TRBJ2-6; D gene: TRBD2; V gene: TRBV10-3; CDR3 protein: CAISESRLAENSGANVLTF; CDR3 DNA: TGTGCCATCAGTGAGTCCAGACTAGCCGAAAATTCTGGGGCCAACGTCCTGACTTTC
clone size: -; J gene: TRBJ2-3; D gene: -; V gene: TRBV28; CDR3 protein: CASSLAGRSGTDTQYF; CDR3 DNA: TGTGCCAGCAGTTTGGCAGGGCGTTCCGGCACAGATACGCAGTATTTT
clone size: -; J gene: TRBJ2-3; D gene: TRBD1; V gene: TRBV4-1; CDR3 protein: CASSLTGTDTDTQYF; CDR3 DNA: TGCGCCAGCAGCCTAACCGGGACAGACACAGATACGCAGTATTTT
clone size: -; J gene: TRBJ2-7; D gene: -; V gene: TRBV28; CDR3 protein: CATLGGGIGAYEQYF; CDR3 DNA: TGTGCCACCCTAGGGGGGGGAATTGGGGCCTACGAGCAGTACTTC